Listed here are 20 T cell receptor beta chains from one sample, sequenced in a study of T cell responses to AZD1222 COVID-19 vaccine. Sequenced by immunoSEQ multiplex PCR; TCRdb stores in-frame clones only, minus some. Here the sample spans 170,000 or so clones, about nine tenths being singletons. The sequences come from peripheral blood, collected on day 0 of AZD1222 vaccination. The source is an adult in good health.

The CDR3 sequence is CASSLAGGQPQHF. The CDR3 DNA sequence: TGCGCCAGCAGCTTGGCGGGTGGTCAGCCCCAGCATTTT. V and J are TRBV5-1 and TRBJ1-5; D gene uncertain. V lost 0 bases and J 6 bases, leaving 7 bases between the germline ends. The germline V gene encodes CDR1 SGHRS and CDR2 YFSETQ. This CDR3 is built from 13 residues.

This chain connects TRBV5-6 to TRBJ2-7; either TRBD1 or TRBD2 may supply D (5 bases each). The germline V gene has CDR1 SGHDT and CDR2 YYEEEE. The ends were cut back, 2 bases at V and 1 base at J, with 19 bases in the middle. This CDR3 comprises 17 residues. This CDR3 is CASSFRGARMGSYEQYF. The CDR3 nucleotides are TGTGCCAGCAGCTTCCGGGGCGCCAGGATGGGGTCCTACGAGCAGTACTTC.

DNA for the CDR3: TGTGCCAGCAGGGCGGCGGGACAGTCGAAGTACTTC. Translating gives CASRAAGQSKYF. The J gene is TRBJ2-7, the V gene TRBV12-3 or TRBV12-4, with a tentative D call TRBD1 (7 bases). The V end was cut by 6 bases, the J end by 11 bases, with 17 bases between. CDR3 length: 12 amino acids.

The rearrangement joins TRBV6-5 to TRBJ2-7, with D maybe TRBD2 (6 bases). This CDR3 contains 14 residues. CDR1 MNHEY and CDR2 SVGAGI come from the germline V gene. Trimming stripped 10 bases from V and 2 bases from J, with 18 bases between. CDR3 nucleotide sequence: TGTGCCACCACCCCGGCGGGGTCGGCCTACGAGCAGTACTTC. It is translated as CATTPAGSAYEQYF.

The rearrangement joins TRBV5-6 to TRBJ2-7; a possible D gene is TRBD1 (6 bases). V shed 0 bases and J shed 5 bases, with 21 bases lying between them. This CDR3 has 17 residues. Germline CDR1 SGHDT, CDR2 YYEEEE. The CDR3: CASSLVGSGTTINEQYF. The CDR3, as DNA: TGTGCCAGCAGCTTGGTAGGTTCGGGGACAACAATCAACGAGCAGTACTTC.

This clone was seen once. The genes are TRBV27 and TRBJ1-6; D is perhaps TRBD1 (6 bases). The CDR3 is 13 amino acids. With 7 bases removed from V and 7 bases from J, the gap between germline ends came to 11 bases. Germline-derived CDR1 and CDR2 are MNHEY and SMNVEV (reference sequence). The CDR3 bases are TGTGCCAGCAAGTACAGGGAGAATTCACCCCTCCACTTT. This sequence encodes CASKYRENSPLHF.

V gene TRBV18 combines with J gene TRBJ2-5, with TRBD1 as a possible D gene (6 bases). The CDR3 loop spans 14 amino acids. Trimming shortened V by 5 bases and J by 5 bases, and 15 bases separated the two germline ends. The germline gives CDR1 KGHSH, CDR2 LQKENI. This chain's CDR3 is CASSKGGTGETQYF. CDR3 sequence (DNA): TGTGCCAGCTCAAAAGGGGGAACGGGGGAGACCCAGTACTTC.

The CDR3 is CASSNRDRGRSDTQYF. The CDR3, as DNA: TGTGCCAGCAGCAATCGGGACAGGGGGCGTTCAGATACGCAGTATTTT. The genes are TRBV11-1 and TRBJ2-3, with 12 bases lining up with TRBD1. The CDR3 loop spans 16 amino acids. V gave up 5 bases and J gave up 4 bases; unmatched junction bases: 7. CDR1 is SGHAT and CDR2 is FQDESV in the germline V gene (reference sequence).

In its sample, this clone was seen a few times. V usage is TRBV4-2 and J usage is TRBJ2-7, with D perhaps TRBD1 (5 bases). Germline assignment: CDR1 LGHNA and CDR2 YNFKEQ. The ends were cut back, 0 bases at V and 1 base at J, with 16 bases in the middle. There are 17 residues in the CDR3. The CDR3 loop is CASSQDRTRGFSYEQYF. DNA for the CDR3: TGTGCCAGCAGCCAAGATCGGACAAGGGGATTTTCCTACGAGCAGTACTTC.

The V and J genes are TRBV3-1 (or the pseudogene TRBV3-2) and TRBJ2-1; TRBD1 aligns across 7 bases. The J segment lost 5 bases and the V segment lost 4 bases, leaving 8 bases of the junction unmatched. The CDR3 loop spans 15 amino acids. CDR1 LGHDT and CDR2 YNNKEL come from the germline V gene (reference sequence). The CDR3 region is CASSPYRDRNNEQFF. The CDR3 coding sequence is TGTGCCAGCAGCCCTTACAGGGACAGAAACAATGAGCAGTTCTTC.

The genes are TRBV7-9 and TRBJ2-4, with no clear D. V lost 3 bases, J lost 11 bases, and 11 bases lay in between. This CDR3 contains 12 residues. Germline values: CDR1 SEHNR, CDR2 FQNEAQ (reference sequence). The CDR3 loop is CASSFIPFVQYF. The CDR3 DNA follows: TGTGCCAGCAGCTTCATACCGTTCGTTCAGTACTTC. Full variable domain (outside the CDR3, taken from reference TRBV7-9 and TRBJ2-4): DTGVSQNPRHKITKRGQNVTFRCDPISEHNRLYWYRQTLGQGPEFLTYFQNEAQLEKSRLLSDRFSAERPKGSFSTLEIQRTEQGDSAMYLCASSFIPFVQYFGAGTRLSVL.

In this sample, this clone turned up once. The CDR3 DNA reads as TGTGCCAGCAGCTTAAGCCCGGGGGGGCCTTTCTCCTACGAGCAGTACTTC. Translating gives CASSLSPGGPFSYEQYF. The chain carries TRBV7-8 and TRBJ2-7, with 8 bases lining up with TRBD2. This CDR3 has 17 residues. Germline trimming cut 2 bases from V and 0 bases from J; bases unmatched to any gene: 9. Germline V gene lookup returns CDR1 SGHVS and CDR2 FQNEAQ.

J is TRBJ1-1 and V is TRBV7-9, with TRBD1 matching over 8 bases. The germline CDR1 and CDR2 sequences are SEHNR and FQNEAQ (reference sequence). J lost 0 bases, V lost 5 bases, and 5 bases had no gene match. This CDR3 is 15 amino acids long. Here the CDR3 reads CASSMGTGMNTEAFF. The CDR3 DNA sequence: TGTGCCAGCAGCATGGGGACAGGCATGAACACTGAAGCTTTCTTT.

This chain joins TRBV7-2 and TRBJ2-1, with D possibly TRBD1 on 6 matching bases. CDR3 size: 15 residues. Germline V CDR1 and CDR2: SGHTA, FQGNSA. The V end lost 1 base, the J end lost 1 base, and 8 bases lay between the germline ends. CDR3 sequence: CASSLGRGSYNEQFF. The CDR3 DNA follows: TGTGCCAGCAGCTTAGGCAGGGGTTCCTACAATGAGCAGTTCTTC.

The genes are TRBV9 and TRBJ2-3; tentative D call: TRBD2 (6 bases). V lost 0 bases to trimming and J lost 4 bases, with 15 bases between them. This CDR3 region has 16 residues. The germline V gene encodes CDR1 SGDLS and CDR2 YYNGEE. The CDR3 DNA reads TGTGCCAGCAGCGTAGGACTAGTTCTGGGCCCAGATACGCAGTATTTT. It specifies CASSVGLVLGPDTQYF.

As DNA, the CDR3 is TGTGCCAGCAGTGCGGGGGCGGGGGAAACAGATACGCAGTATTTT. Residues: CASSAGAGETDTQYF. The chain employs TRBV11-3 and TRBJ2-3, with D possibly TRBD2 on 7 matching bases. Germline V CDR1 and CDR2: SGHNT, YENEEA. V was cut by 6 bases and J by 3 bases, with 16 bases left in between. The CDR3 sequence is 15 residues long.

The genes are TRBV5-4 and TRBJ2-7, with 9 bases fitting TRBD1. With 1 base clipped from V and 3 bases from J, the junction kept 2 bases outside the gene matches. The CDR3 contains 14 residues. CDR1 is SGHNT and CDR2 is YYREEE in the germline V gene (reference sequence). The CDR3 DNA follows: TGTGCCAGCAGCTTGCGGACAGGGGTCTACGAGCAGTACTTC. This sequence encodes CASSLRTGVYEQYF.

The chain joins TRBV4-2 to TRBJ2-3; 10 bases map to TRBD2. V shed 4 bases and J 6 bases; nucleotides not matched to a gene: 13. This CDR3 is 17 amino acids long. CDR1 and CDR2 from the germline V gene are LGHNA and YNFKEQ. The CDR3 is CASSLEGAGGAWDTQYF. The CDR3 DNA reads as TGTGCCAGCAGCCTCGAGGGAGCGGGGGGGGCGTGGGATACGCAGTATTTT.

This sequence joins TRBV7-8 and TRBJ2-5; TRBD2 aligns across 16 bases. In germline, CDR1 is SGHVS, CDR2 FQNEAQ. The V and J ends lost 1 base and 2 bases, in that order; junction bases with no gene match: 10. CDR3 size: 20 residues. The CDR3 DNA follows: TGTGCCAGCAGCTTAGATTTTGGGACTAGCGGGGGGGCTTGGCAAGAGACCCAGTACTTC. It encodes CASSLDFGTSGGAWQETQYF.

This clone has only a few counts. The chain has TRBV7-3 and TRBJ2-7; a weak D match, TRBD1 (6 bases). Trimming cost V 8 bases and J 0 bases, with 11 bases left between them. Per the germline V gene, CDR1 is SGHTA and CDR2 is FQGTGA. The CDR3 extends over 13 amino acids. The CDR3 DNA follows: TGTGCCAGCGCACGGGACAACTCCTACGAGCAGTACTTC. Its protein product is CASARDNSYEQYF. The full variable domain, its missing parts supplied by reference TRBV7-3 and TRBJ2-7, is GAGVSQTPSNKVTEKGKYVELRCDPISGHTALYWYRQSLGQGPEFLIYFQGTGAADDSGLPNDRFFAVRPEGSVSTLKIQRTERGDSAVYLCASARDNSYEQYFGPGTRLTVT.